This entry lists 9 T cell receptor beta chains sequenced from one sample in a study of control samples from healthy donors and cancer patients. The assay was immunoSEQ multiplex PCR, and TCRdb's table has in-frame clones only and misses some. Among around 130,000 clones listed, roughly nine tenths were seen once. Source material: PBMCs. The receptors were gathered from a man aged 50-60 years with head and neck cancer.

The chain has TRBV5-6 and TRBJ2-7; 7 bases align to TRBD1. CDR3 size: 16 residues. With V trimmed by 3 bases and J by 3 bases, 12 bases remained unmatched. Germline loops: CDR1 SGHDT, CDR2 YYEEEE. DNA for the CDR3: TGTGCCAGCAGCTGGCCCCCGGGACAGTCGATCTACGAGCAGTACTTC. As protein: CASSWPPGQSIYEQYF.

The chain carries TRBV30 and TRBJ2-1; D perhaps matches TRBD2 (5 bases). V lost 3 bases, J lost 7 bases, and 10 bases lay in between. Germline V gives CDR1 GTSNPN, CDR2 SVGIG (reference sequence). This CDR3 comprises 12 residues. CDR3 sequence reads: CAWSRTGNEQFF. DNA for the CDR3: TGTGCCTGGAGCCGGACTGGAAATGAGCAGTTCTTC.

DNA for the CDR3: TGCAGCGTTGAAGATGAAGACTCCCCCTGGGGGAATGAGCAGTTCTTC. Translation gives CSVEDEDSPWGNEQFF. The chain joins TRBV29-1 to TRBJ2-1; either TRBD1 or TRBD2 may fit D (5 bases each). The CDR3 covers 16 residues. The germline V gene has CDR1 SQVTM and CDR2 ANQGSEA. Trimming shortened V by 0 bases and J by 7 bases, and 19 bases separated the two germline ends.

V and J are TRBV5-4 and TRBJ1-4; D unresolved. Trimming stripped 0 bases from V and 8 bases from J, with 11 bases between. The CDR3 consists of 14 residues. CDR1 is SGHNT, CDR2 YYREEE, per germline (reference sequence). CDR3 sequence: CASSLGSGMEKLFF. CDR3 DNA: TGTGCCAGCAGCTTGGGCTCGGGAATGGAAAAACTGTTTTTT.

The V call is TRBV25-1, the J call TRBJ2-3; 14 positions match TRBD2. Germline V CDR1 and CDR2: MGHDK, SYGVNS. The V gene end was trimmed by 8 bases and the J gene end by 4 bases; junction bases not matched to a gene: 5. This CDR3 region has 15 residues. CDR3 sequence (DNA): TGTGCCAGCGGTGTGGGACTAGCGGGAGCAGATACGCAGTATTTT. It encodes CASGVGLAGADTQYF.

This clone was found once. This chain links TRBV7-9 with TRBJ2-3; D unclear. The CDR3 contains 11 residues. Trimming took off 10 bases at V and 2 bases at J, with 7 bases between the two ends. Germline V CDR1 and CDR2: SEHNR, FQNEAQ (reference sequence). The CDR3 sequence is CATSPTDTQYF. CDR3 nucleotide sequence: TGTGCCACCTCACCCACAGATACGCAGTATTTT.

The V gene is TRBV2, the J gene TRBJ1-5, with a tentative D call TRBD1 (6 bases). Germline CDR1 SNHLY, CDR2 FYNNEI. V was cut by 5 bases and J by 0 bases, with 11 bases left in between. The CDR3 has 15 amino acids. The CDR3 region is CASSFTGYSNQPQHF. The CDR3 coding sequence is TGTGCCAGCAGTTTTACAGGGTATAGCAATCAGCCCCAGCATTTT.

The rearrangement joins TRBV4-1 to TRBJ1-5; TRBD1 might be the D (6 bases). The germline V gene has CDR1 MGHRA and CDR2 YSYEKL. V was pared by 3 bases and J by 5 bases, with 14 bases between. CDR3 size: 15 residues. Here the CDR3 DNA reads TGCGCCAGCAGCCACGGGACATCTGGGGATCAGCCCCAGCATTTT. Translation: CASSHGTSGDQPQHF.

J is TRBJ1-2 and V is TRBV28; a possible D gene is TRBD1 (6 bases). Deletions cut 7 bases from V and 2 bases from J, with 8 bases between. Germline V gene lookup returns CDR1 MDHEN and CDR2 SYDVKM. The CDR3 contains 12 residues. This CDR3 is CASTDRNYGYTF. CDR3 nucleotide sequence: TGTGCCAGCACAGACAGGAACTATGGCTACACCTTC.